This T cell receptor beta chain came from a study of T cells in localized non-small cell lung cancer. Findings and caveats of the study: The study found T cell clonality highest in uninvolved adjacent lung, above tumor. Sequencing, confined to only one tumor region, leaves heterogeneity possible. Adjacent lung had a median approximately 57 of the 100 largest tumor clones.

Comments on this clone: Its antigen is unidentified.

The CDR3 has 16 amino acids. Germline lookup yields CDR1 MGHRA and CDR2 YSYEKL. The V and J ends lost 5 bases and 0 bases, in that order; junction bases with no gene match: 5. The data were produced by immunoSEQ multiplex PCR, yet TCRdb's version contains in-frame clones alone and is incomplete. The repertoire holds some 80,000 clones, with 84% as singletons. Sequencing was performed on peripheral blood, taken before any cancer treatment. The receptor was isolated from a man aged 35 to 69 with stage I lung adenocarcinoma. V and J are TRBV4-1 and TRBJ2-1, with 9 bases fitting TRBD2. Here the CDR3 reads CASSLAGDFSYNEQFF. For the CDR3, the DNA is TGCGCCAGCAGCTTAGCGGGGGACTTCTCCTACAATGAGCAGTTCTTC.